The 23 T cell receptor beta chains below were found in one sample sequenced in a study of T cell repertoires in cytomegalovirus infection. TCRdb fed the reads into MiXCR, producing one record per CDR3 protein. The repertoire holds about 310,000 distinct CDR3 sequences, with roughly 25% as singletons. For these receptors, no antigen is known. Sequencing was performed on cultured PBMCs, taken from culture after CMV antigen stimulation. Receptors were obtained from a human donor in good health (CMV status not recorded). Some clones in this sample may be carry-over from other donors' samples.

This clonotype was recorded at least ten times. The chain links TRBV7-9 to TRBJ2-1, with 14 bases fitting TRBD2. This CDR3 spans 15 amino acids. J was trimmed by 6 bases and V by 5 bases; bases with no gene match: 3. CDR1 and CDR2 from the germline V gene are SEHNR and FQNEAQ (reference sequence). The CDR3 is CASSAGLAGGNEQFF. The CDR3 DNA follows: TGTGCCAGCAGCGCCGGACTAGCGGGAGGCAATGAGCAGTTCTTC.

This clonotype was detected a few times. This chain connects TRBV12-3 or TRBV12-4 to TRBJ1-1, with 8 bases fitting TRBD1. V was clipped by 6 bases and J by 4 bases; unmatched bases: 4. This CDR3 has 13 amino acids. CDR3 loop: CASRTGEGTEAFF. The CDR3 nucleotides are TGTGCCAGCAGGACAGGGGAGGGCACTGAAGCTTTCTTT.

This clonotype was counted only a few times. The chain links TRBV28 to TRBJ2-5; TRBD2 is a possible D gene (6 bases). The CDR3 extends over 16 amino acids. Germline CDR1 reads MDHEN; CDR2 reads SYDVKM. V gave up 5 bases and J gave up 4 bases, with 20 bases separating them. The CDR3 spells CASSPPGLGGIETQYF. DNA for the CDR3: TGTGCCAGCAGTCCCCCCGGTTTGGGAGGTATAGAGACCCAGTACTTC.

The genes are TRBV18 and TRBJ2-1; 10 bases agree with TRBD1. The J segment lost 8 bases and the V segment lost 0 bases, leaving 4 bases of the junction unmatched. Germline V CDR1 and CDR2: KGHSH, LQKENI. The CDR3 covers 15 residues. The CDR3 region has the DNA TGTGCCAGCTCACCACCGGGACAGGGGAGGGATGAGCAGTTCTTC. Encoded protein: CASSPPGQGRDEQFF.

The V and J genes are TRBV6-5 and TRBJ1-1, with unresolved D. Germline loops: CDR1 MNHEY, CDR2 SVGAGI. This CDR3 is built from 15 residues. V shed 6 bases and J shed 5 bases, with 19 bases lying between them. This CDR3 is CASRGDGAGPTEAFF. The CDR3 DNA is TGTGCCAGCAGGGGTGACGGCGCGGGTCCGACTGAAGCTTTCTTT.

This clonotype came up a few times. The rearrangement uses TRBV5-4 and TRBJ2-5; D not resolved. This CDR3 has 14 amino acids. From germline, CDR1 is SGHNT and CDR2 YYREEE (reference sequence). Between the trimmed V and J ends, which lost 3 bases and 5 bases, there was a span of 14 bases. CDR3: CASSWPLRRETQYF. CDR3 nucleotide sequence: TGTGCCAGCAGCTGGCCCCTGCGCAGGGAGACCCAGTACTTC.

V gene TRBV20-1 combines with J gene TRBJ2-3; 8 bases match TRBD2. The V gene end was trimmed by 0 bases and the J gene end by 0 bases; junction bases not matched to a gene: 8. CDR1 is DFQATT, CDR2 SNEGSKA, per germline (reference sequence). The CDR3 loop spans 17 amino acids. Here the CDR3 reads CSARDMTSASSTDTQYF. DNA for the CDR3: TGCAGTGCTAGAGACATGACTAGCGCGTCTAGCACAGATACGCAGTATTTT.

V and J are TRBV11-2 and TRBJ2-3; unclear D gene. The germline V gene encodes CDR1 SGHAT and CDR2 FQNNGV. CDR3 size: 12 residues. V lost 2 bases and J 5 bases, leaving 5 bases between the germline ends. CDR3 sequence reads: CASSLNRDTQYF. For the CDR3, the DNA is TGTGCCAGCAGCTTAAATCGAGATACGCAGTATTTT.

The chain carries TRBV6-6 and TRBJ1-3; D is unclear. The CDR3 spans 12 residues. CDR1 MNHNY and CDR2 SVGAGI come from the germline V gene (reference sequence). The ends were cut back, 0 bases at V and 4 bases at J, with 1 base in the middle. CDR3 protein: CASSYSGNTIYF. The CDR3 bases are TGTGCCAGCAGTTACTCGGGAAACACCATATATTTT.

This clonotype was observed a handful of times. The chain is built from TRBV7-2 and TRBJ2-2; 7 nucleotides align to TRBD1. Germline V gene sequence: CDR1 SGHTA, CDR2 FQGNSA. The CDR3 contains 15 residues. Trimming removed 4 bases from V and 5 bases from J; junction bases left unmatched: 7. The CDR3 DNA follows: TGTGCCAGCAGCTCCCGGGACAGAAGGACCGGGGAGCTGTTTTTT. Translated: CASSSRDRRTGELFF.

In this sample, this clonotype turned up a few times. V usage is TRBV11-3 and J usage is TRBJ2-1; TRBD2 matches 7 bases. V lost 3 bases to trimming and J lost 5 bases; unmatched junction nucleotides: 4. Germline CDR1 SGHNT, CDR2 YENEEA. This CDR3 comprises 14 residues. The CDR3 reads CASSLGGGDNEQFF. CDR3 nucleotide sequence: TGTGCCAGCAGCTTGGGGGGAGGGGACAATGAGCAGTTCTTC. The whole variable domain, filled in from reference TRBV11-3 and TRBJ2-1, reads EAGVVQSPRYKIIEKKQPVAFWCNPISGHNTLYWYLQNLGQGPELLIRYENEEAVDDSQLPKDRFSAERLKGVDSTLKIQPAELGDSAVYLCASSLGGGDNEQFFGPGTRLTVL.

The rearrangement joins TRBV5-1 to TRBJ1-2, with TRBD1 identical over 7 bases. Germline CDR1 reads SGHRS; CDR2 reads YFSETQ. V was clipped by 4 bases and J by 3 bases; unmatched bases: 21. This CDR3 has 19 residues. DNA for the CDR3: TGCGCCAGCAGCCTATTTTCTCCCGGGACAGTGCACGGGGACTATGGCTACACCTTC. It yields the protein CASSLFSPGTVHGDYGYTF.

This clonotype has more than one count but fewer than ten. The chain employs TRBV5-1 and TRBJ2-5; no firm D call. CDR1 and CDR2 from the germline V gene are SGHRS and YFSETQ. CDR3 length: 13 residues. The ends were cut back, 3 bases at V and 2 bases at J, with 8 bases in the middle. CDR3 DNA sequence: TGCGCCAGCAGCTCTCAAAGTCAAGAGACCCAGTACTTC. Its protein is CASSSQSQETQYF.

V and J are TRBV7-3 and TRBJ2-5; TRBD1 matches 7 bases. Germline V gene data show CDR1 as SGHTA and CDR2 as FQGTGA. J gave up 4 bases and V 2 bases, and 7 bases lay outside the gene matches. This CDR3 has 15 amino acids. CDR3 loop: CASSLPGQIRETQYF. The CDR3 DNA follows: TGTGCCAGCAGCTTACCGGGACAGATTAGAGAGACCCAGTACTTC.

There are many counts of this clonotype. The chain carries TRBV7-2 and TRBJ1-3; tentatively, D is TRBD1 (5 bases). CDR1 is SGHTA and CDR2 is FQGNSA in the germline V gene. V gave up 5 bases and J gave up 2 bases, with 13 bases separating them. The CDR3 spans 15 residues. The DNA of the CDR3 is TGTGCCAGCAGCCCGGAGGGGCGGCCTGGAAACACCATATATTTT. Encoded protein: CASSPEGRPGNTIYF.

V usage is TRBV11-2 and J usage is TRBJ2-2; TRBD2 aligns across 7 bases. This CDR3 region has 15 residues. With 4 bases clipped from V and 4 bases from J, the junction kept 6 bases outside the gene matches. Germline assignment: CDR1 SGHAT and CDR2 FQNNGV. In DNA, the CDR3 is TGTGCCAGCAGCTCCCGGACTAGTTTCACCGGGGAGCTGTTTTTT. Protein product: CASSSRTSFTGELFF.

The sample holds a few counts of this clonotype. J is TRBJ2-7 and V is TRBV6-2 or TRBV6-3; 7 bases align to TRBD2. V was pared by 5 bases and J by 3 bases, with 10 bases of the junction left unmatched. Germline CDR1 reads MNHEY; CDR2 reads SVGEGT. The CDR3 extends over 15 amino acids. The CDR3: CASSASGTIFYEQYV. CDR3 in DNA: TGTGCCAGCAGTGCGTCCGGGACTATCTTCTACGAGCAGTACGTC.

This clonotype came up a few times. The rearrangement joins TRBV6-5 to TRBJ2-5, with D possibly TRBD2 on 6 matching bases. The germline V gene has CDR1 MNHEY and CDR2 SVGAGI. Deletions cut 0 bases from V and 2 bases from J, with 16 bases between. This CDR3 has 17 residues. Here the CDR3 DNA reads TGTGCCAGCAGTTACTCGGGGGGAGCGACAGCACAAGAGACCCAGTACTTC. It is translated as CASSYSGGATAQETQYF.

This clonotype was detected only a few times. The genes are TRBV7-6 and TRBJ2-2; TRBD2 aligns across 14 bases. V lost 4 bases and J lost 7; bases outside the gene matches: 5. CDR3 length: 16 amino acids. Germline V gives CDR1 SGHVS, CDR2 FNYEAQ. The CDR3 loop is CASSWGLAGDVGELFF. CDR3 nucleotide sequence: TGTGCCAGCAGCTGGGGACTAGCGGGAGACGTCGGGGAGCTGTTTTTT. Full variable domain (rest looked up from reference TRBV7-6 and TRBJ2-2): GAGVSQSPRYKVTKRGQDVALRCDPISGHVSLYWYRQALGQGPEFLTYFNYEAQQDKSGLPNDRFSAERPEGSISTLTIQRTEQRDSAMYRCASSWGLAGDVGELFFGEGSRLTVL.

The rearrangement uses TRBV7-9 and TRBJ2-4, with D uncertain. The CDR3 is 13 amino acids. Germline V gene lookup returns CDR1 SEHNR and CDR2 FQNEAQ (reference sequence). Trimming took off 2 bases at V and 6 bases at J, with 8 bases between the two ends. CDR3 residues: CASSLLVGNIQYF. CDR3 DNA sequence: TGTGCCAGCAGCTTATTAGTAGGAAACATTCAGTACTTC.

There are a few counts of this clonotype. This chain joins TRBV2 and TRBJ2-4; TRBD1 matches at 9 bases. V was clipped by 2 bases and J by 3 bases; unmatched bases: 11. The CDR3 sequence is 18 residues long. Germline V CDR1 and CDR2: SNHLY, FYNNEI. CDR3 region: CASSETYRDRVLKNIQYF. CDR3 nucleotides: TGTGCCAGCAGTGAAACATACCGGGACAGGGTTCTCAAAAACATTCAGTACTTC.

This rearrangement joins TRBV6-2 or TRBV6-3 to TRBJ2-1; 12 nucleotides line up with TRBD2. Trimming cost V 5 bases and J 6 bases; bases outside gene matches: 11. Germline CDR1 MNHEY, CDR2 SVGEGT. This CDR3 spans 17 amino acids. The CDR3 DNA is TGTGCCAGCAGTCGCTACCGGACTAGCGGGAAAGGCAATGAGCAGTTCTTC. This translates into CASSRYRTSGKGNEQFF.

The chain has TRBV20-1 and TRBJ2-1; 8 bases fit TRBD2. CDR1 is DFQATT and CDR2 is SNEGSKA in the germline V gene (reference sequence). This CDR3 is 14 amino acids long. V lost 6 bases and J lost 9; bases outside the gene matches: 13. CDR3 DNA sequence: TGCAGTGCCCCCCCGGAGCGGGAGTGGGTTGAGCAGTTCTTC. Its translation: CSAPPEREWVEQFF.